This TCR beta chain was obtained from a study of Graves' ophthalmopathy and Graves' hyperthyroidism. Study-level information: Blood was drawn at initial diagnosis, before any treatment.

Amplifying from RNA transcripts, the study obtained TCR beta CDR3 regions. HTBI-primed first-round RT-PCR preceded second-round multiplex PCR. TCRdb passed the multiplex PCR reads through MiXCR, listing each CDR3 protein once. The sample lists about 740,000 distinct CDR3 sequences, about 44% occurring once. Researchers turned away patients with other autoimmune diseases, uncontrolled infections, pregnancy or lactation. As diagnostic evidence, clinical symptoms, serum thyroxine, TRAb, thyroid ultrasound and orbital computed tomography were relied upon. A roughly 10 ml volume of fresh peripheral blood provided the PBMCs. J lost 1 base, V lost 5 bases, and 3 bases had no gene match. The CDR3 consists of 15 residues. Germline CDR1 and CDR2: ENHRY and SYGVKD.

V is TRBV10-3 and J is TRBJ1-4; 8 nucleotides match TRBD1. What was sequenced was peripheral blood. The receptor comes from an adult man with Graves' ophthalmopathy. Here the CDR3 reads CAISYGQGTNEKLFF. Here the CDR3 DNA reads TGTGCCATCAGTTATGGACAGGGAACTAATGAAAAACTGTTTTTT.